The next 3 T cell receptor beta chains were all read from a single sample in a study of T-cell memory formation after mild COVID-19. A single record per CDR3 protein comes from TCRdb applying MiXCR to the 5' RACE reads. The repertoire includes about 110,000 distinct CDR3 sequences, over 15% of them detected once, and 28% sits in the top ten. The sample taken for sequencing was PBMCs or a T cell subset sorted from them (not recorded which). These receptor sequences come from an adult woman who had mild COVID-19 (a few samples of this study predate the infection). Cell type and time point are not known.

The V gene is TRBV11-1, the J gene TRBJ2-1, with TRBD2 matching over 12 bases. The ends lost 3 bases at V and 8 bases at J; junction bases unmatched: 11. In germline, CDR1 is SGHAT, CDR2 FQDESV (reference sequence). The CDR3 runs to 17 residues. CDR3: CASSFSTSGGPLDEQFF. DNA for the CDR3: TGTGCCAGCAGCTTCTCGACTAGCGGGGGACCCTTAGATGAGCAGTTCTTC.

In this sample, this clonotype turned up many times. The rearrangement joins TRBV12-3 or TRBV12-4 to TRBJ1-5; D may be TRBD1 (5 bases). Trimming left V 4 bases short and J 2 bases short, with 6 bases between. CDR3 size: 13 residues. The DNA for the CDR3 is TGTGCCAGCAGTTGGGGGGGCAATCAGCCCCAGCATTTT. Its translation is CASSWGGNQPQHF.

The chain has TRBV13 and TRBJ2-7; unclear D gene. Germline V gene sequence: CDR1 PRHDT, CDR2 FYEKMQ (reference sequence). The germline V and J ends were trimmed by 0 bases and 6 bases, with 12 bases remaining between them. The CDR3 spans 14 residues. In DNA form, the CDR3 reads TGTGCCAGCAGCTTAGGGACATGGGGTGGCGAGCAGTACTTC. This sequence encodes CASSLGTWGGEQYF.